The 3 T cell receptor beta chains in this list originate from one sample, sequenced in a study of cytomegalovirus exposure and HLA in healthy donors. The study ran its PCR with 60 Vbeta and 13 Jbeta primers. Method: immunoSEQ multiplex PCR; TCRdb's copy keeps in-frame clones and lacks some. The table lists about 250,000 clones, around 80% of them singletons. Sequences were obtained from PBMCs. These receptor sequences come from a girl aged 2-9 years in good health and CMV-seronegative.

In this sample, this clone turned up once. This chain links TRBV10-3 with TRBJ2-7; 10 bases line up with TRBD1. Germline-derived CDR1 and CDR2 are ENHRY and SYGVKD. The CDR3 is made up of 14 amino acids. The junction had 3 bases not matched to a gene; V was cut back by 4 bases and J by 3 bases. CDR3 in amino acids: CAISVGTGVYEQYF. The DNA of the CDR3 is TGTGCCATCAGTGTCGGGACAGGGGTCTACGAGCAGTACTTC.

The chain uses TRBV6-5 and TRBJ2-5; the D gene is possibly TRBD2 (6 bases). Trimming pared 2 bases from V and 1 base from J, leaving 11 bases between. The CDR3 runs 15 residues. Germline-derived CDR1 and CDR2 are MNHEY and SVGAGI. The CDR3 protein is CASSYVRGRQETQYF. For the CDR3, the DNA is TGTGCCAGCAGTTACGTGCGGGGTCGCCAAGAGACCCAGTACTTC.

V usage is TRBV7-6 and J usage is TRBJ1-3, with D possibly being TRBD1 (5 bases). The CDR3 spans 14 residues. V lost 1 base and J 3 bases, leaving 7 bases between the germline ends. Looked up from germline, CDR1 is SGHVS and CDR2 is FNYEAQ. This CDR3 reads CASSLVGGGNTIYF. CDR3 DNA: TGTGCCAGCAGCTTAGTGGGGGGTGGAAACACCATATATTTT.